This T cell receptor beta chain was recovered during a study of Ad26.COV2.S vaccination and SARS-CoV-2 variants. Comments on this clone: Its specificity is not known.

Overall study results and limits: Placebo recipients trailed vaccine recipients in spike-specific TCR breadth. TCR breadth and depth estimates may have understated total T cell responses. Breadth of non-spike TCRs did not differ between vaccinees and placebo recipients.

The data were produced by immunoSEQ multiplex PCR, yet TCRdb's version contains in-frame clones alone and is incomplete. The profile shows 250,000 to 300,000 clones, more than 75% of them singletons. The CDR3 extends over 13 amino acids. Germline V CDR1 and CDR2: MNHEY, SVGAGI. Trimming took 2 bases from V and 6 from J, leaving 9 bases between them. As to treatment: around 19 received Ad26.COV2.S at low or high dose, single or two shots; a few received placebo; per-sample allocation not given. Collection of the samples took place on day 63 after the first injection of vaccine or placebo. The source is a person between 18 and 65 years old who received the Ad26.COV2.S COVID-19 vaccine or a placebo. This sample comprised peripheral blood, obtained in a trial of Ad26.COV2.S vaccine versus placebo. The V and J genes are TRBV6-5 and TRBJ2-3; a possible D gene is TRBD2 (5 bases). The DNA for the CDR3 is TGTGCCAGCAGTTACCCTAGCTTGGATACGCAGTATTTT. Translation: CASSYPSLDTQYF.